The TCR beta chain under discussion was sequenced for a study of response to subunit inactivated influenza vaccine. TCRdb recomputed calls from the RT-PCR reads with MiXCR, one row per CDR3 protein. In the table there are about 300,000 distinct CDR3 sequences, roughly a fifth of which are singletons. Trimming left V 6 bases short and J 5 bases short, with 16 bases between. CDR3 size: 14 residues. This clonotype was detected only a few times. The V gene is TRBV12-3 or TRBV12-4, the J gene TRBJ1-1; perhaps TRBD1 as D (5 bases). This specimen was PBMCs from blood, taken less than 22 months after vaccination. This TCR derives from a man between 50 and 69 years old who received an inactivated influenza vaccine. Written as DNA, the CDR3 is TGTGCCAGCAGACCCGGACTGGGGGGGACTGAAGCTTTCTTT. Translated: CASRPGLGGTEAFF.